The 23 T cell receptor beta chains given below trace back to one sample, sequenced in a study of blood T cells in healthy people across ages. Sample-barcoded 5' priming and a J-beta primer mix drove a second PCR of about 6 to 12 cycles. Each CDR3 protein gets one entry after TCRdb re-called the 5' RACE reads with MiXCR. The repertoire holds approximately 730,000 distinct CDR3 sequences, with approximately 39% as singletons. Sample: blood. The receptors originated from a woman in her fifties or sixties in good health.

The V gene is TRBV11-2, the J gene TRBJ2-5; D is perhaps TRBD1 (5 bases). The assigned J gene may be wrong: the sequence end matches TRBJ2-7 better. CDR1 SGHAT and CDR2 FQNNGV come from the germline V gene. The CDR3 sequence is 15 residues long. The CDR3 nucleotides are TGTGCCAGCAGCCCTATGGGCAGGGCAACCAACGAGCAGTACTTC. Encoded protein: CASSPMGRATNEQYF.

This rearrangement joins TRBV6-1 to TRBJ2-3, with 8 bases lining up with TRBD1. Trimming took 5 bases from V and 3 from J; bases not matched to a gene: 4. CDR1 is MNHNS and CDR2 is SASEGT in the germline V gene. The CDR3 runs 14 residues. CDR3 protein: CASSFQGATDTQYF. The DNA for the CDR3 is TGTGCCAGCAGTTTCCAGGGGGCTACAGATACGCAGTATTTT.

The CDR3 DNA is TGTGCCAGCAGTTATTCAGGGTCATCGAACACCGGGGAGCTGTTTTTT. Translated: CASSYSGSSNTGELFF. The rearrangement links TRBV6-5 to TRBJ2-2, with a tentative D call TRBD1 (5 bases). Trimming pared 3 bases from V and 0 bases from J, leaving 11 bases between. Germline CDR1 is MNHEY and CDR2 is SVGAGI. The CDR3 length is 16 residues.

In DNA, the CDR3 is TGTGCCAGCAGTGAGGGACTAGCGGACTCAAATGAGCAGTTCTTC. This codes for CASSEGLADSNEQFF. The V call is TRBV2, the J call TRBJ2-1; 11 bases map to TRBD2. The junction had 5 bases not matched to a gene; V was cut back by 3 bases and J by 7 bases. Germline V gene data show CDR1 as SNHLY and CDR2 as FYNNEI. This CDR3 has 15 residues. Based on the CDR3 plus reference TRBV2 and TRBJ2-1, the full variable domain is EPEVTQTPSHQVTQMGQEVILRCVPISNHLYFYWYRQILGQKVEFLVSFYNNEISEKSEIFDDQFSVERPDGSNFTLKIRSTKLEDSAMYFCASSEGLADSNEQFFGPGTRLTVL.

This clonotype was counted a few times. The chain has TRBV5-6 and TRBJ2-5, with 9 bases fitting TRBD2. The CDR3 extends over 13 amino acids. J lost 11 bases, V lost 2 bases, and 7 bases had no gene match. Germline CDR1 reads SGHDT; CDR2 reads YYEEEE. The CDR3 region is CASSLTRLAEQYF. Written as DNA, the CDR3 is TGTGCCAGCAGCTTAACTAGACTAGCGGAGCAGTACTTC.

As concerns this clonotype: This may be a read error, as it is one base from a much larger clone. This chain links TRBV7-2 with TRBJ2-7, with 7 nucleotides matching TRBD2. From germline, CDR1 is SGHTA and CDR2 FQGNSA. This CDR3 contains 15 residues. Trimming removed 6 bases from V and 1 base from J; junction bases left unmatched: 9. CDR3 protein: CASSRERGRSYEQYV. The CDR3 region has the DNA TGTGCCAGCAGTCGGGAGCGGGGACGTTCCTACGAGCAGTACGTC.

The chain links TRBV28 to TRBJ1-4; TRBD1 might be the D (6 bases). Trimming left V 5 bases short and J 10 bases short, with 17 bases between. The CDR3 is 14 amino acids. The germline V gene encodes CDR1 MDHEN and CDR2 SYDVKM. CDR3 amino acids: CASSPRPMTGKLFF. CDR3 nucleotide sequence: TGTGCCAGCAGTCCGCGCCCTATGACAGGAAAACTGTTTTTT. The variable domain in full, with the rest retrieved from reference TRBV28 and TRBJ1-4, is DVKVTQSSRYLVKRTGEKVFLECVQDMDHENMFWYRQDPGLGLRLIYFSYDVKMKEKGDIPEGYSVSREKKERFSLILESASTNQTSMYLCASSPRPMTGKLFFGSGTQLSVL.

The chain recombines TRBV6-5 with TRBJ2-7; the D call may be TRBD1 or TRBD2 (5 bases each). The V gene's germline CDR1 is MNHEY and CDR2 SVGAGI. The CDR3 is 13 amino acids. V was trimmed by 5 bases and J by 12 bases, leaving 20 bases between them. CDR3 loop: CASSDVAGTPSYF. CDR3 coding DNA: TGTGCCAGCAGTGACGTCGCAGGGACCCCCTCGTACTTC.

This clonotype was counted only a few times. This sequence joins TRBV9 and TRBJ1-4; no definite D call. CDR1 is SGDLS and CDR2 is YYNGEE in the germline V gene. CDR3 length: 14 residues. V was trimmed by 4 bases and J by 4 bases, leaving 11 bases between them. CDR3 residues: CASSQDIHNEKLFF. DNA of the CDR3: TGTGCCAGCAGCCAAGACATCCATAATGAAAAACTGTTTTTT.

The DNA of the CDR3 is TGTGCCAGCAGCTTAGAGCCCTTCAATGAGCAGTTCTTC. Protein product: CASSLEPFNEQFF. V usage is TRBV7-2 and J usage is TRBJ2-1; D unclear. V lost 1 base to trimming and J lost 6 bases, with 7 bases between them. Germline values: CDR1 SGHTA, CDR2 FQGNSA. This CDR3 contains 13 residues.

Ten or more counts support this clonotype. V usage is TRBV10-3 and J usage is TRBJ1-2, with 9 bases identical to TRBD1. From germline, CDR1 is ENHRY and CDR2 SYGVKD. This CDR3 comprises 12 residues. V gave up 10 bases and J gave up 6 bases; unmatched junction bases: 6. Here the CDR3 reads CANGDRDHGYTF. The CDR3 coding sequence is TGTGCCAACGGGGACAGGGACCATGGCTACACCTTC.

This clonotype showed up just a few times. At one boundary the junction diverges from the germline segment, which might be a read error. This rearrangement joins TRBV5-8 to TRBJ1-2, with D hard to call. The CDR3 runs to 13 residues. Germline V CDR1 and CDR2: SGHTS, YDEGEE. This CDR3 reads CAGSFGETGGYTF. The CDR3 DNA is TGTGCCGGCAGCTTTGGGGAAACCGGGGGCTACACCTTC.

About this clonotype itself: A single base separates this from a much larger clone, so it may be a read error. This sequence joins TRBV10-3 and TRBJ2-5, with D tentatively TRBD1 (6 bases). Germline V gene data show CDR1 as ENHRY and CDR2 as SYGVKD. CDR3 length: 14 amino acids. With 4 bases removed from V and 0 bases from J, the gap between germline ends came to 9 bases. The CDR3 is CAISGTGNQETQYF. The CDR3, as DNA: TGTGCCATCAGTGGTACAGGGAACCAAGAGACCCAGTACTTC.

V gene TRBV6-1 combines with J gene TRBJ1-5; 7 nucleotides align to TRBD1. The germline V gene has CDR1 MNHNS and CDR2 SASEGT. CDR3 size: 13 residues. The V and J ends lost 6 bases and 4 bases, in that order; junction bases with no gene match: 3. CDR3 in amino acids: CASREQGNQPQHF. The DNA of the CDR3 is TGTGCCAGCAGGGAACAGGGGAATCAGCCCCAGCATTTT.

This clonotype was seen many times. The chain carries TRBV6-5 and TRBJ2-5; perhaps TRBD1 as D (5 bases). The germline V gene has CDR1 MNHEY and CDR2 SVGAGI. This CDR3 contains 13 residues. Trimming shortened V by 6 bases and J by 3 bases, and 11 bases separated the two germline ends. For the CDR3, the DNA is TGTGCCAGCAGCGGTACCAGGGAAGAGACCCAGTACTTC. Protein: CASSGTREETQYF.

The genes are TRBV20-1 and TRBJ2-7; 8 bases match TRBD1. Germline V CDR1 and CDR2: DFQATT, SNEGSKA (reference sequence). The CDR3 spans 12 residues. CDR3 bases: TGCAGCGCGGAACAGGGGGACTACGAGCAGTACTTC. It translates to CSAEQGDYEQYF.

This clonotype showed up many times. The chain links TRBV4-2 to TRBJ2-7; D is possibly TRBD2 (6 bases). Germline-derived CDR1 and CDR2 are LGHNA and YNFKEQ. Between the trimmed V and J ends, which lost 3 bases and 2 bases, there was a span of 20 bases. The CDR3 covers 17 residues. CDR3 sequence reads: CASSQVSGTGQTYEQYF. Here the CDR3 DNA reads TGTGCCAGCAGCCAGGTCTCCGGGACTGGGCAGACCTACGAGCAGTACTTC.

In regard to this clonotype: Since a much larger clone is just one base distant, this may be a read error. V usage is TRBV4-2 and J usage is TRBJ2-4; 9 bases match TRBD2. V was clipped by 4 bases and J by 13 bases; unmatched bases: 14. CDR1 LGHNA and CDR2 YNFKEQ come from the germline V gene. This CDR3 spans 15 amino acids. CDR3 sequence: CASSPGLASYNEQYF. Here the CDR3 DNA reads TGTGCCAGCAGCCCGGGACTAGCTAGCTACAATGAGCAGTACTTC.

Remarks on this clonotype: This sequence may be a read error, since a much larger clone differs from it by one base. The V gene is TRBV12-3 or TRBV12-4, the J gene TRBJ1-1, with D possibly TRBD1 on 5 matching bases. The CDR3 spans 18 residues. CDR3 sequence (DNA): TGTGCCAGCGGTTTAAAAGCCGGGGGTGAAGGGGTGTACACTGAAGCTTTCTTT. Protein sequence: CASGLKAGGEGVYTEAFF.

The CDR3 loop reads CSASPSGGSYEQYF. CDR3 nucleotides: TGCAGTGCTAGTCCCAGCGGGGGGTCCTACGAGCAGTACTTC. The chain combines TRBV20-1 with TRBJ2-7, with 9 bases identical to TRBD2. The CDR3 is 14 residues long. V lost 3 bases to trimming and J lost 1 base; unmatched junction nucleotides: 4. CDR1 and CDR2 from the germline V gene are DFQATT and SNEGSKA (reference sequence).

This clonotype was recorded at least ten times. The chain employs TRBV5-1 and TRBJ2-4, with 8 nucleotides matching TRBD2. The trim removed 5 bases at V and 7 bases at J, leaving 5 bases unmatched. CDR3 length: 13 amino acids. Germline CDR1 SGHRS, CDR2 YFSETQ. CDR3 sequence reads: CASSKRETNIQYF. DNA for the CDR3: TGCGCCAGCAGTAAGCGGGAGACGAACATTCAGTACTTC.

This clonotype was counted ten times or more. This chain links TRBV7-9 with TRBJ1-2, with 7 bases identical to TRBD1. This CDR3 is 13 amino acids long. The germline V gene has CDR1 SEHNR and CDR2 FQNEAQ (reference sequence). V was clipped by 5 bases and J by 8 bases; unmatched bases: 8. Written as DNA, the CDR3 is TGTGCCAGCAGCCGGGACAGTCCTTTGGGCTACACCTTC. Its translation: CASSRDSPLGYTF.

As to this clonotype: A read error may explain this, as a much larger clone is one base away. The J gene is TRBJ2-7, the V gene TRBV12-3 or TRBV12-4, with TRBD2 as a possible D gene (6 bases). This CDR3 is built from 16 residues. Trimming left V 6 bases short and J 7 bases short, with 25 bases between. The CDR3 sequence is CASRTGLSSSYNEQYF. The CDR3 coding sequence is TGTGCCAGCAGAACGGGACTGTCAAGCTCCTACAATGAGCAGTACTTC.